The T cell receptor beta chain under discussion was sequenced for a study of molecular identifiers for immune sequencing clone quantification (dated by TCRdb to the late 2010s). Some background on the complete study: For a replicate experiment, RNA from around 20,000 or 100,000 naive CD8 T cells was divided into five aliquots, of which four were sequenced. The study was a methods study using CD8 T cells to benchmark molecular-identifier clustering-based TCR repertoire sequencing (MIDCIRS) and TCR RNA copy counting. What the work shows at the level of the full study, not this receptor alone: Clones above 20 RNA copies held over 99% of molecules in CMV-specific effector cells but under 1% in naive cells. Highly expanded clone sizes could be underestimated because identical TCR molecules may share a barcode. Spiked-in Jurkat TCR RNA equivalent to a single cell was reported to be detectable even among 800,000 to 1,000,000 naive CD8 T cells. The naive libraries included spiked-in Jurkat TCR RNA (about ten copies' worth), and this Jurkat TCR RNA is not part of the donor repertoire. Without barcode sub-clustering, chimeric consensus sequences inflated TCR diversity; chimeras reached as high as 47%. About 2.9 recovered TCR RNA copies per cell were obtained by modeling, versus roughly 10 by digital PCR, implying a capture efficiency of about 30%.

For CDR1 and CDR2, the germline V gene lists LGHNA and YSLEER. Its CDR3 holds 14 amino acids, cysteine through phenylalanine. Here the CDR3 DNA is all that survives: 42 bases in frame from base 1. The V end loses 0 bases and the J end loses 6 bases, and a stretch of 9 bases separates them. Naive CD8 T cell libraries were made from about 20,000 to 1,000,000 sorted cells using 10%, 30% or 50% of purified RNA. Naive CD8 T cells were FACS-sorted as CD8+CD4-CCR7+CD45RA+ on a BD FACSAria II into RLT Plus buffer. Detection sensitivity was tested by spiking Jurkat RNA equal to some 11 TCR copies' worth into samples containing about 20,000-1,100,000 naive CD8 T cells. Enrichment of CD8 T cells was done with RosetteSep CD8+ T Cell Enrichment Cocktail plus Ficoll-Paque, and ACK red cell lysis came afterward. Points on this clonotype: Its antigen target is currently unknown. Within one base of it there is no much larger clone, and no base qualities were kept.

Library preparation employed PCR. Sequencing was carried out with a NextSeq 500. Bulk TCR libraries were generated as previously described, with the TCR primers listed in Table S5 used. Total RNA was purified with the Qiagen AllPrep DNA/RNA kit. Before analysis, reads from multiple sequencing runs of one library were combined. In the original analysis: Reads were retained only if the reads had an exact TCR constant sequence, and the retained reads were trimmed to 150 nt and grouped according to their 12-nt molecular barcodes. Within each barcode group, reads were sub-clustered at a 15% Levenshtein threshold, and quality-weighted consensus sequences were built per RNA molecule. Non-functional sequences were filtered out, along with any lower-count sequence sitting one edit away from another sequence. On the basis of fitting two negative binomial distributions, barcode sub-clusters with fewer than 20% of the maximum read count were discarded. TCRdb reran the public reads through fastp at Q25 and MiXCR, keeping productive beta chains. Every CDR3 protein is listed once, alongside the most common genes and DNA of its rows. It is TCRdb's table, rather than the study itself, that gives the V and J calls and clone size. The sample table records over 300,000 distinct CDR3 sequences; roughly 24% of these occur just once. The ten biggest clones cover 0.65% to 0.75% of the sample.

Recombination connected TRBV4-3 to TRBJ2-1; no D segment can be confidently identified. The specimen was naive CD8+ T cells from blood, with Jurkat cell RNA spiked in. Sample cell subset or site, as interpreted from the label and publication: FACS-sorted CD8+CD4-CCR7+CD45RA+ naive T cells. The TCR sequence derives from a human donor in good health. Some libraries in this study had Jurkat cell RNA spiked in. For the CDR3, the sequence is CASSQEVSANEQFF. The DNA is as follows: TGCGCCAGCAGCCAAGAGGTCTCGGCCAATGAGCAGTTCTTC.